This T cell receptor beta chain appears in the sequencing data of a study of CD8+ T cells in alopecia areata. Study-wide background: Treatment of the treated patients consisted of oral tofacitinib, 5 to 10 mg twice daily.

Study-wide findings and caveats: Alphabeta T cells residing in normal skin are also sequenced in scalp samples.

V lost 4 bases and J 2 bases, leaving 3 bases between the germline ends. The CDR3 spans 11 residues. Looked up from germline, CDR1 is MNHEY and CDR2 is SMNVEV (reference sequence). This clone came up a few times. The antigen remains undetermined. Peripheral blood, together with lesional scalp punch biopsies, was collected from alopecia areata patients. Sequencing relied on a cDNA template that was reverse transcribed from extracted RNA. TCRdb's table, derived via immunoSEQ multiplex PCR, lists solely in-frame clones and lacks some. Among 140,000 to 150,000 clones listed, approximately 87% were seen once.

V and J are TRBV27 and TRBJ2-7; D remains ambiguous. The sequence was collected from a human donor with alopecia areata. The sample in question was CD8+ T cells sorted from blood, obtained at week 0. The CDR3 protein is CASSSPYEQYF. CDR3 DNA: TGTGCCAGCAGTTCCCCCTACGAGCAGTACTTC.